Listed below are T cell receptor beta chains from one sample, sequenced in a study of graft-versus-host responses after intestinal transplantation. Clones were sequenced by immunoSEQ multiplex PCR, and TCRdb holds only the in-frame ones, with some missing. This table holds over 20,000 clones, over 35% found once. This material consisted of alloreactive CD4+ T cells from a mixed lymphocyte reaction culture, taken before intestinal transplant. The source of these receptors is a human patient who received an intestinal transplant. Both conserved end residues are part of each CDR3. The order of the fields is V gene, J gene, D gene, clone size, CDR3 DNA, CDR3 protein. The D gene is left open where the match is weak. Size values are once, few and many counts, or a class for expanded clones, and some rows have none.

TRBV5-1,TRBJ1-3,NA,NA,TGCGCCAGCAGCTTGGGAGGGATTGGCTCTGGAAACACCATATATTTT,CASSLGGIGSGNTIYF
TRBV18,TRBJ2-7,TRBD1,few,TGTGCCAGCTCCCAAGGACAGGGTGGCTACGAGCAGTACTTC,CASSQGQGGYEQYF
TRBV6-6,TRBJ1-2,NA,few,TGTGCCAGCAATAACAGGCCCCAGGCCTTGGGCTACACCTTC,CASNNRPQALGYTF
TRBV18,TRBJ1-1,NA,NA,TGTGCCAGCTCACCCCTAGGTGGCACGAACACTGAAGCTTTCTTT,CASSPLGGTNTEAFF
TRBV6-6,TRBJ1-5,NA,NA,TGTGCCAGCCGACGGGGGTATAGCAATCAGCCCCAGCATTTT,CASRRGYSNQPQHF
TRBV5-4,TRBJ1-2,NA,NA,TGTGCCAGCAGCTTCGGAGGGGCGCTGGAGAACTATGGCTACACCTTC,CASSFGGALENYGYTF
TRBV7-3,TRBJ2-1,TRBD1,few,TGTGCCAGCAGCGCACAGGGGGGCTCCTACAATGAGCAGTTCTTC,CASSAQGGSYNEQFF
TRBV5-1,TRBJ2-3,TRBD2,few,TGCGCCAGCAACTGGGGGACTAGCGGGGGGGCAACAGATACGCAGTATTTT,CASNWGTSGGATDTQYF
TRBV5-1,TRBJ1-1,TRBD1,few,TGCGCCAGCAGCTTGGCCCTAGGGGGCGATCACACTGAAGCTTTCTTT,CASSLALGGDHTEAFF
TRBV5-5,TRBJ2-2,TRBD1,NA,TGTGCCAGCAGCTTGATGGTGACAGGGGTTGGCACCGGGGAGCTGTTTTTT,CASSLMVTGVGTGELFF
TRBV2,TRBJ2-5,NA,NA,TGTGCCAGCAGTCAGGTCGTGGAGACCCAGTACTTC,CASSQVVETQYF
TRBV19,TRBJ1-5,TRBD1,few,TGTGCCAGTAGCGACAGGGGACGCAATCAGCCCCAGCATTTT,CASSDRGRNQPQHF
TRBV10-3,TRBJ1-3,NA,NA,TGTGCCATCAGTGAGTCGAGTTCGGTCAGGGCAGGAAACACCATATATTTT,CAISESSSVRAGNTIYF
TRBV6-5,TRBJ1-3,NA,few,TGTGCCAGCAGTTACTCGAGAGGGTCTGGAAACACCATATATTTT,CASSYSRGSGNTIYF
TRBV14,TRBJ2-5,NA,NA,TGTGCCAGCAGCCAACTAGGGGTGGAGACCCAGTACTTC,CASSQLGVETQYF
TRBV6-5,TRBJ1-6,NA,few,TGTGCCAGCAGTTCAAGCGCGGGGGACCCCCTTCACTTT,CASSSSAGDPLHF
TRBV5-5,TRBJ2-5,NA,NA,TGTGCCAGCAGCTTCCAGGGCAGGCCGGAGACCCAGTACTTC,CASSFQGRPETQYF
TRBV2,TRBJ2-5,NA,few,TGTGCCAGCAGTGAGGCGACCCAGTACTTC,CASSEATQYF
TRBV6-5,TRBJ1-3,TRBD1,NA,TGTGCCAGCAGTTGGGGACAGCCCGGAAACACCATATATTTT,CASSWGQPGNTIYF
TRBV7-9,TRBJ1-1,TRBD1,NA,TGTGCCAGCAGCCGGGGACAGGGAGAAATGAACACTGAAGCTTTCTTT,CASSRGQGEMNTEAFF
TRBV9,TRBJ1-3,TRBD1,NA,TGTGCCAGCAGCGTAGGGACAGGGGTAAACACCATATATTTT,CASSVGTGVNTIYF
TRBV7-9,TRBJ2-2,NA,few,TGTGCCAGCAGCATACTCGGAGCACTCGGGGAGCTGTTTTTT,CASSILGALGELFF